This paragraph reports one T cell receptor (beta chain). There were between 1 and 8 samples from each patient, taken pretreatment and on-treatment. Method: immunoSEQ multiplex PCR; TCRdb's copy keeps in-frame clones and lacks some. The table records 40,000 to 45,000 clones, 88% of them present only once. This CDR3 region has 16 residues. Trimming took 0 bases from V and 4 from J; bases not matched to a gene: 3. From germline, CDR1 is MNHEY and CDR2 SVGAGI. These data are taken from a study of PD-L1 blockade in urothelial cancer. For the study at large: The analyses of blood took place 3 weeks (second dose) and 6 weeks after treatment start. Per blood sample, T cells had a median of roughly 150,000.

The V call is TRBV6-5, the J call TRBJ1-3, with 10 bases matching TRBD1. This TCR was recovered from a woman aged 55-70 years with urothelial cancer. Sequenced material: PBMCs, taken around atezolizumab (anti-PD-L1) treatment. CDR3 residues: CASSYSGQGSGNTIYF. CDR3 bases: TGTGCCAGCAGTTACTCGGGACAGGGGAGCGGAAACACCATATATTTT.